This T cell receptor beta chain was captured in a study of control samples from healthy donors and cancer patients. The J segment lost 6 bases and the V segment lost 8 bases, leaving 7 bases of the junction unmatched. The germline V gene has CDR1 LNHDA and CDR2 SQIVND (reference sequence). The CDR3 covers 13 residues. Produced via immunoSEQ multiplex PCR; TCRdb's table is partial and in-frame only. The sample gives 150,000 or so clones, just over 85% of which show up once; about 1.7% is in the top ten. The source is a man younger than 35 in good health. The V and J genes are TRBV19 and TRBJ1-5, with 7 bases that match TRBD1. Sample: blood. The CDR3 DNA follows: TGTGCCAGTGCACAGGGGATCGGTCAGCCCCAGCATTTT. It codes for CASAQGIGQPQHF.